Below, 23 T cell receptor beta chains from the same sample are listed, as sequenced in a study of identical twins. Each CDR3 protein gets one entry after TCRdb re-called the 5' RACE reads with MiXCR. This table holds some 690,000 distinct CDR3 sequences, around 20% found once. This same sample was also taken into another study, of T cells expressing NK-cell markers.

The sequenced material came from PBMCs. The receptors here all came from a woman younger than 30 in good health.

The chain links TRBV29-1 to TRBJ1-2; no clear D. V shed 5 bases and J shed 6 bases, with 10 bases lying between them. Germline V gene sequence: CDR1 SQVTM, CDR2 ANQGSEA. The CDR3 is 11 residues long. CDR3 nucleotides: TGCAGCGTTCTACCGGGCCATGGCTACACCTTC. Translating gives CSVLPGHGYTF.

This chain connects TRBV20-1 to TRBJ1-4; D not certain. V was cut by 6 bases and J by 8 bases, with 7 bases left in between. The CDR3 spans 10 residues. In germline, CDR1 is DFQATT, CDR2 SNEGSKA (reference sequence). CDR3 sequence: CSAQGEKLFF. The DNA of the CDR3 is TGCAGTGCCCAAGGGGAAAAACTGTTTTTT.

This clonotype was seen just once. CDR3 in amino acids: CASSLPSYSGDGTDTQYF. The DNA for the CDR3 is TGTGCCAGCAGTTTACCTTCCTACTCGGGAGATGGGACAGATACGCAGTATTTT. The V gene is TRBV12-3 or TRBV12-4, the J gene TRBJ2-3, with D possibly TRBD2 on 6 matching bases. The CDR3 is 18 residues long. V was pared by 2 bases and J by 3 bases, with 21 bases between.

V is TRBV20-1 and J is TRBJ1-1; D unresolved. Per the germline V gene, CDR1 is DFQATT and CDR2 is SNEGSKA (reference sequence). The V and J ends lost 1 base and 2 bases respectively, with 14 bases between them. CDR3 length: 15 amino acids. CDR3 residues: CSARVWATGNTEAFF. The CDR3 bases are TGCAGTGCTAGAGTTTGGGCGACGGGAAACACTGAAGCTTTCTTT.

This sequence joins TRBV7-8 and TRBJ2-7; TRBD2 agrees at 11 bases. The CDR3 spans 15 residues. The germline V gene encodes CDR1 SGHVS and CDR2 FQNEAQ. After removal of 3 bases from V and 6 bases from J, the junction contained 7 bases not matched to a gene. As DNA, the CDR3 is TGTGCCAGCAGCTTCGGTCTAGCGGGAGGCGGCGAGCAGTACTTC. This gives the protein CASSFGLAGGGEQYF.

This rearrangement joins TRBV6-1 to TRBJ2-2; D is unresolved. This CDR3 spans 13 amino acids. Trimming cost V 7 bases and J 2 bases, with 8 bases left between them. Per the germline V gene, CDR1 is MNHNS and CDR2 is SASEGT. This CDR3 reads CASTRPNTGELFF. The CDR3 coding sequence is TGTGCCAGCACGCGTCCTAACACCGGGGAGCTGTTTTTT.

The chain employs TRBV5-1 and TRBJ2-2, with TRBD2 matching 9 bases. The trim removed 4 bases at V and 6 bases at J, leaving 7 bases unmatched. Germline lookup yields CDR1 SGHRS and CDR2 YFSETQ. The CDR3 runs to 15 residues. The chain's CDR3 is CASSIGLAQAGELFF. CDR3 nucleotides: TGCGCCAGCAGCATCGGACTAGCGCAGGCCGGGGAGCTGTTTTTT.

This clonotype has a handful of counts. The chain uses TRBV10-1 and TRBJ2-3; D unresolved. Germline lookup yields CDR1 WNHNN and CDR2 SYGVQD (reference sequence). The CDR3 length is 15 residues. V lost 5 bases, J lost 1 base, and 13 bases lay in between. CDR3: CASSSTLTRTDTQYF. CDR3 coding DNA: TGCGCCAGCAGTTCGACTCTCACACGCACAGATACGCAGTATTTT.

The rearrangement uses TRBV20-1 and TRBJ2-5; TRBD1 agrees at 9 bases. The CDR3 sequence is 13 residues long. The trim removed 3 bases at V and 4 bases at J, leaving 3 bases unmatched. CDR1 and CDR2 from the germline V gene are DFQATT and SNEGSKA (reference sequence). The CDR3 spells CSASDRGVETQYF. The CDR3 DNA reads TGCAGTGCTAGCGACAGGGGGGTAGAGACCCAGTACTTC.

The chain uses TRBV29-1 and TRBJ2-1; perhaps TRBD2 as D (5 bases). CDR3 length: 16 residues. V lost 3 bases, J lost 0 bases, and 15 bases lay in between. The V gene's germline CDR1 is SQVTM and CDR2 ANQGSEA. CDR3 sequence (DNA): TGCAGCGTTGACCCCCGAGGGCTTACCTCCTACAATGAGCAGTTCTTC. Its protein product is CSVDPRGLTSYNEQFF.

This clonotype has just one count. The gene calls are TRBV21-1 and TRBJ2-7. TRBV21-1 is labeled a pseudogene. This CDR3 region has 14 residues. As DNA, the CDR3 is TGTGCCAGCAGCAAAGTCAGTATATCCTACGAGCAGTACTTC. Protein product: CASSKVSISYEQYF.

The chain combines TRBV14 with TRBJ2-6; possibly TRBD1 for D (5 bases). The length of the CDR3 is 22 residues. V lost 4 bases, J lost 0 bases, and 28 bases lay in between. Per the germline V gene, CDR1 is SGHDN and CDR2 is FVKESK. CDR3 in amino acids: CASSRWQPRVIVNNSGANVLTF. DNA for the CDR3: TGTGCCAGCAGCCGCTGGCAACCCAGGGTAATAGTGAATAACTCTGGGGCCAACGTCCTGACTTTC.

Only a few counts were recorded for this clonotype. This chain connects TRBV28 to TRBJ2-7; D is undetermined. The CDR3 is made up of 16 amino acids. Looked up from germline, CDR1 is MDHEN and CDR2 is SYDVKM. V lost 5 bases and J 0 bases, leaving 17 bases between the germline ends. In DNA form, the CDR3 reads TGTGCCAGCAGTCCCGGCGGAGATCGAAGCTCCTACGAGCAGTACTTC. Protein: CASSPGGDRSSYEQYF.

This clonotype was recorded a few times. The CDR3 region is CASSLAVGSANEQFF. The CDR3 DNA reads as TGCGCCAGCAGCTTGGCCGTTGGCTCCGCCAATGAGCAGTTCTTC. This chain joins TRBV5-1 and TRBJ2-1; D unresolved. Germline CDR1 and CDR2: SGHRS and YFSETQ. Trimming removed 0 bases from V and 6 bases from J, with 13 bases in between. This CDR3 is 15 amino acids long.

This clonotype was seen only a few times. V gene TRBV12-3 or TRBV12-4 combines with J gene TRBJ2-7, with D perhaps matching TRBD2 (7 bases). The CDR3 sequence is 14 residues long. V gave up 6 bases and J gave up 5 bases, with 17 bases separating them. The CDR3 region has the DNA TGTGCCAGCAGCCTCGGGGGGCGTTTCGACGAGCAGTACTTC. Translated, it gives CASSLGGRFDEQYF.

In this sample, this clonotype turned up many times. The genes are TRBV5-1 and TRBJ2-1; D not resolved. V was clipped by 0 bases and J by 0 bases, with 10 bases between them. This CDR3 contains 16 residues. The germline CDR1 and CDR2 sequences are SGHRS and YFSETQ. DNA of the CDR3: TGCGCCAGCAGCTTGGTTGGCTTGAGCTCCTACAATGAGCAGTTCTTC. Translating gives CASSLVGLSSYNEQFF.

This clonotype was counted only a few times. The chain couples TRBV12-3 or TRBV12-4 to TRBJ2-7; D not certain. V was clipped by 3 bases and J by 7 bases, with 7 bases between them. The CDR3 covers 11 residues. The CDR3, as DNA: TGTGCCAGCAGTTTCCAATGGGAGCAGTACTTC. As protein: CASSFQWEQYF.

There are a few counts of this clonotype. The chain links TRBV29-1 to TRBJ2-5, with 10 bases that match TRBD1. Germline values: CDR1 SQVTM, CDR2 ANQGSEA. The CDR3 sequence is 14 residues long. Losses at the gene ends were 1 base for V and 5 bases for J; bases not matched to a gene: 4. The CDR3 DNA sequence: TGCAGCGTTGAAGCTGAGGACAGGGGGGAGACCCAGTACTTC. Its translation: CSVEAEDRGETQYF.

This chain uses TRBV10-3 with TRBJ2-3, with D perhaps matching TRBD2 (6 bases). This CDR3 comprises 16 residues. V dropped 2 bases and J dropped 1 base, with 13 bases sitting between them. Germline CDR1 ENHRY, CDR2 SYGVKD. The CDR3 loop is CAISEGRDARTDTQYF. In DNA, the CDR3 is TGTGCCATCAGTGAGGGGCGGGATGCCCGCACAGATACGCAGTATTTT.

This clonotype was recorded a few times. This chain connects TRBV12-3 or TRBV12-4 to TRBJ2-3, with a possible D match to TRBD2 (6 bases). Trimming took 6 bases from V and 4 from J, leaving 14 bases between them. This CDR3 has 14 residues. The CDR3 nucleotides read TGTGCCAGCAGCTCTTGGAGGGGTTCAGATACGCAGTATTTT. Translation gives CASSSWRGSDTQYF.

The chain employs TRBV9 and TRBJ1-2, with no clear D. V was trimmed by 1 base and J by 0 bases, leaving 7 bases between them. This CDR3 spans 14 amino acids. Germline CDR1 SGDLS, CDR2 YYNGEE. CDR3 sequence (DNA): TGTGCCAGCAGCGTAAGTGATACTAACTATGGCTACACCTTC. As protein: CASSVSDTNYGYTF.

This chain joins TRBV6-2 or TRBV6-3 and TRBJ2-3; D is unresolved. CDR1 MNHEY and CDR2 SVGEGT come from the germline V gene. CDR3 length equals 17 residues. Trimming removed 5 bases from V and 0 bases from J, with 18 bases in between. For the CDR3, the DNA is TGTGCCAGCAGTCGGCCCGTCCTCGGTCTCAGCACAGATACGCAGTATTTT. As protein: CASSRPVLGLSTDTQYF.

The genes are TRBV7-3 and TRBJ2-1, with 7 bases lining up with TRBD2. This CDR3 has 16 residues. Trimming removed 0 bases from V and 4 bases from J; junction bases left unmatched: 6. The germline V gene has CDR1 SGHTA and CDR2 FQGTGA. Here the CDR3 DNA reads TGTGCCAGCAGCTTAACGGGCGGGGGTGAATACAATGAGCAGTTCTTC. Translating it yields CASSLTGGGEYNEQFF.